The 9 T cell receptor beta chains below were found in one sample sequenced in a study of shared clonotypes between healthy human individuals. Using immunoSEQ multiplex PCR, the repertoire was profiled, and TCRdb retains in-frame clones only, with some absent. The table lists 2 million to 3 million clones, around 94% of them singletons. The sequencing sample was made of naive CD4+ T cells sorted from blood. Sample subset: CD45RA+ positively selected. These receptors were obtained from a man aged 18 to 30 in good health.

This sequence joins TRBV7-2 and TRBJ1-4; 7 bases align to TRBD1. V lost 5 bases, J lost 2 bases, and 5 bases stayed unmatched. Germline-derived CDR1 and CDR2 are SGHTA and FQGNSA. This CDR3 has 15 residues. The CDR3 nucleotides are TGTGCCAGCAGCCAAACAGGGGTGACTAATGAAAAACTGTTTTTT. Translated: CASSQTGVTNEKLFF.

The V call is TRBV5-1, the J call TRBJ2-2; a possible D gene is TRBD1 (5 bases). This CDR3 spans 15 amino acids. V was cut by 0 bases and J by 6 bases, with 12 bases left in between. CDR1 and CDR2 from the germline V gene are SGHRS and YFSETQ. CDR3 nucleotide sequence: TGCGCCAGCAGCTTGGGGGGCGTCTGGGCCGGGGAGCTGTTTTTT. It translates to CASSLGGVWAGELFF.

This sequence joins TRBV18 and TRBJ1-5, with unresolved D. Trimming stripped 3 bases from V and 7 bases from J, with 16 bases between. The CDR3 sequence is 15 residues long. Germline CDR1 KGHSH, CDR2 LQKENI. The CDR3 is CASSPDQAVVQPQHF. DNA for the CDR3: TGTGCCAGCTCACCCGACCAGGCAGTGGTCCAGCCCCAGCATTTT.

V and J are TRBV11-2 and TRBJ1-3; the match to TRBD1 covers 9 bases. Per germline, CDR1 SGHAT and CDR2 FQNNGV. The V gene end was trimmed by 5 bases and the J gene end by 6 bases; junction bases not matched to a gene: 14. This CDR3 has 17 residues. The chain's CDR3 is CASSTPGTGTLANTIYF. CDR3 DNA sequence: TGTGCCAGCAGCACCCCCGGGACAGGGACCCTTGCAAACACCATATATTTT.

The CDR3 spells CSVDTGQGNTEAFF. CDR3 coding DNA: TGCAGCGTCGACACTGGACAGGGGAACACTGAAGCTTTCTTT. V gene TRBV29-1 combines with J gene TRBJ1-1; 8 nucleotides align to TRBD1. J was trimmed by 1 base and V by 6 bases; bases with no gene match: 7. This CDR3 comprises 14 residues. CDR1 SQVTM and CDR2 ANQGSEA come from the germline V gene.

The chain couples TRBV10-2 to TRBJ1-6, with 8 bases lining up with TRBD1. Germline assignment: CDR1 WSHSY and CDR2 SAAADI. Trimming took 6 bases from V and 9 from J; bases not matched to a gene: 7. The CDR3 length is 14 residues. For the CDR3, the DNA is TGCGCCAGCAGAGCGGACAGGGTCAGTTCACCCCTCCACTTT. Residues: CASRADRVSSPLHF.

The chain combines TRBV6-5 with TRBJ1-3; no reliable D call. V lost 4 bases, J lost 4 bases, and 8 bases lay in between. The germline V gene encodes CDR1 MNHEY and CDR2 SVGAGI. The CDR3 runs 13 residues. The CDR3 nucleotides read TGTGCCAGCAGTTTCGGACCGGGAAACACCATATATTTT. It encodes CASSFGPGNTIYF.

CDR3 nucleotides: TGTGCCATCACACCGGGACAGGGGGGTCGGGATACGCAGTATTTT. Its protein product is CAITPGQGGRDTQYF. The chain links TRBV10-3 to TRBJ2-3; 11 bases map to TRBD1. The CDR3 totals 15 residues. The trim removed 7 bases at V and 6 bases at J, leaving 9 bases unmatched. CDR1 is ENHRY, CDR2 SYGVKD, per germline.

The chain recombines TRBV19 with TRBJ2-3, with 8 bases fitting TRBD2. CDR3 size: 15 residues. Losses at the gene ends were 5 bases for V and 5 bases for J; bases not matched to a gene: 9. Germline V gene lookup returns CDR1 LNHDA and CDR2 SQIVND (reference sequence). The CDR3 DNA follows: TGTGCCAGTAGTCAAGCGGGGGCCTCCCGAGATACGCAGTATTTT. This encodes CASSQAGASRDTQYF.